Described below is a single T cell receptor beta chain sequence and its context. Its antigen remains undetermined. It may be a read error: a sequence one base away is much more abundant. The record originates from a study of molecular identifiers for immune sequencing clone quantification (dated by TCRdb to the late 2010s). Regarding the study in general: For a replicate experiment, the RNA from either 20,000 or 100,000 naive CD8 T cells was divided into five aliquots, and four of those aliquots went on to sequencing. CD8 T cells were used in a methods study to benchmark molecular-identifier clustering-based TCR repertoire sequencing (MIDCIRS) and TCR RNA copy counting. The research as a whole found: About 3 recovered TCR RNA copies per cell were obtained by modeling, versus around 9.8 by digital PCR, implying a capture efficiency of about 30%. Spiked-in Jurkat TCR RNA equivalent to a single cell was reported to be detectable even among over 800,000 naive CD8 T cells. Highly expanded clone sizes could be underestimated if identical TCR molecules share a barcode. When barcode sub-clustering was omitted, TCR diversity was inflated by chimeric consensus sequences, with chimeras reaching as high as 47%. The naive libraries included spiked-in Jurkat TCR RNA (fewer than 11 copies' worth), and this Jurkat TCR RNA is not part of the donor repertoire. In CMV-specific effector cells, clones with more than 20 RNA copies contained over 99% of molecules, whereas in naive cells such clones contained under 1% of molecules.

The germline V gene (reference sequence) supplies CDR1 DFQATT and CDR2 SNEGSKA. Taken from cysteine to phenylalanine, the CDR3 has 13 residues. The CDR3 DNA has 39 bases and is translated from base 1. Libraries of naive CD8 T cells were generated from roughly 21,000 to 960,000 sorted cells, with 10%, 30% or 50% of the purified RNA used. Naive CD8 T cells, defined as CD8+CD4-CCR7+CD45RA+, were FACS-sorted into RLT Plus buffer on a BD FACSAria II. To test detection sensitivity, Jurkat RNA equivalent to roughly nine TCR copies was spiked into samples of about 17,000-1,100,000 naive CD8 T cells. CD8 T cells were enriched using RosetteSep CD8+ T Cell Enrichment Cocktail and Ficoll-Paque, and the enriched cells then underwent ACK red cell lysis. Libraries were made using PCR. The instrument given in TCRdb is Illumina HiSeq 4000. Preparation of bulk TCR libraries followed a previously described approach, with the TCR primers listed in Table S5. Purification of total RNA was performed with the Qiagen AllPrep DNA/RNA kit. Before any analysis, reads coming from multiple sequencing runs of the same library were combined into one pool. In the authors' own workflow: Reads were retained only if the reads had an exact TCR constant sequence, and the retained reads were trimmed to 150 nt and grouped according to their 12-nt molecular barcodes. Within each barcode group, reads were sub-clustered at a 15% Levenshtein threshold, and quality-weighted consensus sequences were built per RNA molecule. Non-functional sequences were excluded, and lower-count sequences lying one edit away from another sequence were also excluded. On the basis of fitting two negative binomial distributions, barcode sub-clusters with fewer than 20% of the maximum read count were discarded. TCRdb handled the public reads itself, with Q25 trimming in fastp and clone calling in MiXCR, and kept productive beta chains. Duplicate CDR3 protein sequences are folded into a single record with the most common DNA and genes. TCRdb's processing, not the authors', yielded these V and J calls. The sample profile shows about 640,000 distinct CDR3 sequences; about 20% of them were found once. Roughly 0.9% of the sample lies in the top ten.

This clonotype was obtained from a human donor in good health. Some libraries in this study had Jurkat cell RNA spiked in. The rearranged segments are TRBV20-1 and TRBJ2-7; a weak D assignment points to TRBD2 (5 bases agree). Specimen: naive CD8+ T cells from blood, with Jurkat cell RNA spiked in. This specimen's cell subset or site label, per the study, means: FACS-sorted CD8+CD4-CCR7+CD45RA+ naive T cells. The DNA reads TGCAGTGCCGTTGACTATCCCTCCTACGAGCAGTGCTTC. This yields the protein CSAVDYPSYEQCF.